This T cell receptor (beta chain) was observed in a study of siplizumab effects on memory and regulatory T cells. General observations from the study: Proliferating CD4+ or CD8+ clones, roughly 75-95% of them, lacked an assignable naive or memory phenotype.

This CDR3 is built from 15 residues. The germline CDR1 and CDR2 sequences are SEHNR and FQNEAQ (reference sequence). The V gene lost 5 bases and the J gene lost 5 bases, with 18 bases spanning the gap. Generated by immunoSEQ multiplex PCR, the TCRdb table keeps only in-frame clones and is missing some. The data contain roughly 56,000 clones, approximately 93% of them singletons. As regards this clone: The antigen is undetermined.

The TCR was taken from a human donor in good health. The sample comprised CD8+ T cells sorted from blood. J is TRBJ1-1 and V is TRBV7-9; TRBD1 might be the D (6 bases). CDR3 DNA sequence: TGTGCCAGCAGCACCTCTGATTCAGGGGATACTGAAGCTTTCTTT. Its protein product is CASSTSDSGDTEAFF.